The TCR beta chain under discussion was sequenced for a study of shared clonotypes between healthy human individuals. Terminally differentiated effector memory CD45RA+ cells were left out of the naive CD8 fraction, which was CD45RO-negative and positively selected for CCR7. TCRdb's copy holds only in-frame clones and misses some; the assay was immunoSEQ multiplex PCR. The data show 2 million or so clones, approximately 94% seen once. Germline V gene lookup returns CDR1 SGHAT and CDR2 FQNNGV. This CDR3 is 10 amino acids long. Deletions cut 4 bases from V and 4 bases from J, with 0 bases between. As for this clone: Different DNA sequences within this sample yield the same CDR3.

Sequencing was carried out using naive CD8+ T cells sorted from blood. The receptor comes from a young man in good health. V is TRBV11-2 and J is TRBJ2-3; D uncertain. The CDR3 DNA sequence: TGTGCCAGCAGCTCAGATACGCAGTATTTT. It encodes CASSSDTQYF.